What follows describes a single T cell receptor (beta chain). Measured with immunoSEQ multiplex PCR; TCRdb has only the in-frame clones, and not every one. The sample holds a few hundred thousand clones; more than 75% are singletons and the top ten take around a tenth. In germline, CDR1 is GTSNPN, CDR2 SVGIG (reference sequence). This CDR3 comprises 15 residues. With V trimmed by 0 bases and J by 3 bases, 6 bases remained unmatched. These data belong to a study of blood T cell repertoires in COVID-19. About the study: Sample material is recorded as cDNA or gDNA derived from T cells, B-cell-depleted T cells, or PBMCs.

This TCR came from a man aged 35-49 years who had recovered from COVID-19. The J gene is TRBJ2-7, the V gene TRBV30; 9 bases fit TRBD2. Sequencing input: peripheral blood. The CDR3 nucleotides are TGTGCCTGGAGTGTAGGCTCAGCGGGAGGCTACGAGCAGTACTTC. Its protein is CAWSVGSAGGYEQYF.